One and the same sample provided the 21 T cell receptor beta chains below, sequenced in a study of cytomegalovirus exposure and HLA in healthy donors. PCR employed 60 Vbeta and 13 Jbeta primers. Measured with immunoSEQ multiplex PCR; TCRdb has only the in-frame clones, and not every one. The sample shows fewer than 200,000 clones, roughly 87% of them seen only once. The sample taken for sequencing was PBMCs. Every receptor here comes from a man aged 45-60 years in good health and CMV-seronegative.

The CDR3 here is CASSYSGQGGDYGYTF. The CDR3 bases are TGTGCCAGCAGTTACTCGGGACAGGGTGGCGACTATGGCTACACCTTC. The rearrangement links TRBV6-5 to TRBJ1-2; 9 bases line up with TRBD1. The J segment lost 3 bases and the V segment lost 0 bases, leaving 5 bases of the junction unmatched. Germline V lookup: CDR1 MNHEY, CDR2 SVGAGI. There are 16 residues in the CDR3.

This clone has just a few counts. V usage is TRBV9 and J usage is TRBJ1-1, with D perhaps matching TRBD1 (6 bases). From germline, CDR1 is SGDLS and CDR2 YYNGEE. CDR3 length: 14 residues. Trimming took 1 base from V and 6 from J, leaving 13 bases between them. The DNA of the CDR3 is TGTGCCAGCAGCGTACAAGGGGGTGAAGCTGAAGCTTTCTTT. Translated, it gives CASSVQGGEAEAFF.

V is TRBV9 and J is TRBJ1-2; the match to TRBD1 covers 7 bases. V lost 3 bases, J lost 4 bases, and 9 bases stayed unmatched. The V gene's germline CDR1 is SGDLS and CDR2 YYNGEE. The CDR3 extends over 15 amino acids. CDR3 sequence: CASSAGTVSSYGYTF. CDR3 DNA: TGTGCCAGCAGCGCCGGGACAGTAAGCTCCTATGGCTACACCTTC. Combining the CDR3 with reference TRBV9 and TRBJ1-2 gives the whole variable domain DSGVTQTPKHLITATGQRVTLRCSPRSGDLSVYWYQQSLDQGLQFLIQYYNGEERAKGNILERFSAQQFPDLHSELNLSSLELGDSALYFCASSAGTVSSYGYTFGSGTRLTVV.

On this clone: This CDR3 is also generated by other DNA sequences in the sample. This rearrangement joins TRBV10-3 to TRBJ2-5; 8 nucleotides line up with TRBD2. The CDR3 extends over 16 amino acids. Germline CDR1 reads ENHRY; CDR2 reads SYGVKD. V lost 8 bases and J lost 2; bases outside the gene matches: 13. The CDR3 sequence: CAISGTSGGLQETQYF. CDR3 DNA: TGTGCCATCTCGGGGACCAGCGGGGGATTACAAGAGACCCAGTACTTC.

The chain uses TRBV11-2 and TRBJ1-5; no clear D. This CDR3 is 15 amino acids long. V lost 5 bases to trimming and J lost 1 base, with 12 bases between them. Per germline, CDR1 SGHAT and CDR2 FQNNGV. This CDR3 is CASSLTGMSNQPQHF. The DNA for the CDR3 is TGTGCCAGCAGCCTCACGGGAATGAGCAATCAGCCCCAGCATTTT. The whole variable domain, filled in from reference TRBV11-2 and TRBJ1-5, reads EAGVAQSPRYKIIEKRQSVAFWCNPISGHATLYWYQQILGQGPKLLIQFQNNGVVDDSQLPKDRFSAERLKGVDSTLKIQPAKLEDSAVYLCASSLTGMSNQPQHFGDGTRLSIL.

CDR3 region: CASSARDLPLNYGYTF. The CDR3 coding sequence is TGTGCCAGCTCGGCTAGGGACTTACCACTTAACTATGGCTACACCTTC. The chain is built from TRBV18 and TRBJ1-2; D possibly corresponds to TRBD1 (5 bases). Trimming shortened V by 6 bases and J by 1 base, and 18 bases separated the two germline ends. The CDR3 length is 16 residues. The germline CDR1 and CDR2 sequences are KGHSH and LQKENI.

V gene TRBV29-1 combines with J gene TRBJ2-3, with D possibly TRBD1 on 7 matching bases. The V end lost 7 bases, the J end lost 2 bases, and 13 bases lay between the germline ends. This CDR3 has 13 residues. Germline V gives CDR1 SQVTM, CDR2 ANQGSEA. The CDR3 loop is CSAGQRATDTQYF. The CDR3 coding sequence is TGCAGCGCGGGACAGCGGGCCACAGATACGCAGTATTTT.

This clone was observed a single time. This chain links TRBV9 with TRBJ2-7; 14 bases agree with TRBD2. With 4 bases clipped from V and 2 bases from J, the junction kept 5 bases outside the gene matches. The CDR3 extends over 16 amino acids. CDR1 SGDLS and CDR2 YYNGEE come from the germline V gene. CDR3 in amino acids: CASSPPGLAGAYEQYF. The CDR3 DNA follows: TGTGCCAGCAGCCCCCCGGGACTAGCGGGGGCCTACGAGCAGTACTTC.

The V call is TRBV7-2, the J call TRBJ2-3; 9 nucleotides agree with TRBD1. Germline CDR1 is SGHTA and CDR2 is FQGNSA. Trimming took 3 bases from V and 5 from J; bases not matched to a gene: 6. This CDR3 comprises 15 residues. In DNA, the CDR3 is TGTGCCAGCAGCTTTGGACAGGGGAGAGGAGATACGCAGTATTTT. Translating it yields CASSFGQGRGDTQYF.

V gene TRBV5-1 combines with J gene TRBJ1-5, with D perhaps matching TRBD1 (6 bases). Germline V gene lookup returns CDR1 SGHRS and CDR2 YFSETQ. The CDR3 has 15 amino acids. V was shortened by 0 bases and J by 6 bases, with 13 bases between the two germline ends. The CDR3 protein is CASSLEGGGLQPQHF. Written as DNA, the CDR3 is TGCGCCAGCAGCTTGGAGGGTGGGGGCCTTCAGCCCCAGCATTTT.

The sample holds one count of this clone. The chain is built from TRBV10-3 and TRBJ2-7, with D uncertain. V shed 11 bases and J shed 5 bases, with 19 bases lying between them. Germline V gene data show CDR1 as ENHRY and CDR2 as SYGVKD. This CDR3 has 13 residues. This chain's CDR3 is CAARSSEADEQYF. DNA of the CDR3: TGTGCCGCCCGGAGTAGTGAGGCGGACGAGCAGTACTTC.

The chain has TRBV5-4 and TRBJ2-5, with 8 bases aligning to TRBD1. V dropped 0 bases and J dropped 5; count of bases not matched to a gene: 3. Per the germline V gene, CDR1 is SGHNT and CDR2 is YYREEE (reference sequence). The CDR3 runs 14 residues. CDR3 amino acids: CASSLARGRETQYF. CDR3 bases: TGTGCCAGCAGCTTGGCCAGGGGGCGTGAGACCCAGTACTTC.

The rearrangement uses TRBV7-2 and TRBJ2-5, with unresolved D. The CDR3 covers 13 residues. Trimming removed 4 bases from V and 7 bases from J, with 13 bases in between. Germline V gene sequence: CDR1 SGHTA, CDR2 FQGNSA. The CDR3 DNA reads as TGTGCCAGCAGCTCCCCCAAGACAACGACCCAGTACTTC. This translates into CASSSPKTTTQYF.

This sequence joins TRBV5-1 and TRBJ1-2; the D is unclear. Germline V lookup: CDR1 SGHRS, CDR2 YFSETQ. The CDR3 is 15 residues long. Trimming took off 2 bases at V and 4 bases at J, with 15 bases between the two ends. The DNA of the CDR3 is TGCGCCAGCAGCTTAATAGTACAGACGCTCTATGGCTACACCTTC. Translation gives CASSLIVQTLYGYTF.

V and J are TRBV18 and TRBJ1-6; the D gene is possibly TRBD1 (6 bases). V lost 7 bases and J lost 10, with 14 bases in between. Per the germline V gene, CDR1 is KGHSH and CDR2 is LQKENI. CDR3 length equals 13 residues. The chain's CDR3 is CASFGQFDSPLHF. In DNA form, the CDR3 reads TGTGCCAGCTTTGGACAGTTTGACTCACCCCTCCACTTT.

This chain connects TRBV7-2 to TRBJ2-1, with a tentative D call TRBD2 (7 bases). The germline V gene has CDR1 SGHTA and CDR2 FQGNSA. Trimming took 4 bases from V and 7 from J, leaving 11 bases between them. The length of the CDR3 is 13 residues. The chain's CDR3 is CASSSRGGNEQFF. The CDR3 DNA sequence: TGTGCCAGCAGCTCCAGGGGAGGGAATGAGCAGTTCTTC.

The rearrangement uses TRBV6-5 and TRBJ1-1; D gene ambiguous. Germline lookup yields CDR1 MNHEY and CDR2 SVGAGI. The CDR3 is 13 residues long. The V end was cut by 7 bases, the J end by 0 bases, with 9 bases between. The CDR3 region is CASKRALNTEAFF. The CDR3, as DNA: TGTGCCAGCAAGAGAGCGTTGAACACTGAAGCTTTCTTT.

V and J are TRBV2 and TRBJ1-3, with a tentative D call TRBD1 (5 bases). This CDR3 is built from 14 residues. The V gene lost 2 bases and the J gene lost 4 bases, with 9 bases spanning the gap. Germline V lookup: CDR1 SNHLY, CDR2 FYNNEI. CDR3 nucleotide sequence: TGTGCCAGCAGTGAAACAGGATACGGAAACACCATATATTTT. Amino acid sequence: CASSETGYGNTIYF.

The V and J genes are TRBV9 and TRBJ1-4; TRBD1 matches at 9 bases. CDR1 is SGDLS, CDR2 YYNGEE, per germline. Trimming removed 4 bases from V and 7 bases from J; junction bases left unmatched: 5. This CDR3 is 14 amino acids long. The CDR3 loop is CASSSGQGTEKLFF. The CDR3 coding sequence is TGTGCCAGCAGCTCGGGACAGGGAACTGAAAAACTGTTTTTT.

This clone came up a few times. The chain is built from TRBV30 and TRBJ1-6, with D possibly TRBD1 on 5 matching bases. The germline CDR1 and CDR2 sequences are GTSNPN and SVGIG (reference sequence). V was shortened by 0 bases and J by 10 bases, with 16 bases between the two germline ends. This CDR3 contains 15 residues. The CDR3 reads CAWSVRRGPNSPLHF. The CDR3 nucleotides are TGTGCCTGGAGTGTACGTAGGGGTCCAAACTCACCCCTCCACTTT.

The chain employs TRBV7-2 and TRBJ2-5, with 7 bases that match TRBD1. CDR1 is SGHTA, CDR2 FQGNSA, per germline. This CDR3 is built from 15 residues. Trimming removed 6 bases from V and 1 base from J; junction bases left unmatched: 8. The CDR3: CASRNRQGRQETQYF. The CDR3 region has the DNA TGTGCCAGCAGAAACCGACAGGGCCGCCAAGAGACCCAGTACTTC. Full variable domain (remainder filled in from reference TRBV7-2 and TRBJ2-5): GAGVSQSPSNKVTEKGKDVELRCDPISGHTALYWYRQSLGQGLEFLIYFQGNSAPDKSGLPSDRFSAERTGGSVSTLTIQRTQQEDSAVYLCASRNRQGRQETQYFGPGTRLLVL.